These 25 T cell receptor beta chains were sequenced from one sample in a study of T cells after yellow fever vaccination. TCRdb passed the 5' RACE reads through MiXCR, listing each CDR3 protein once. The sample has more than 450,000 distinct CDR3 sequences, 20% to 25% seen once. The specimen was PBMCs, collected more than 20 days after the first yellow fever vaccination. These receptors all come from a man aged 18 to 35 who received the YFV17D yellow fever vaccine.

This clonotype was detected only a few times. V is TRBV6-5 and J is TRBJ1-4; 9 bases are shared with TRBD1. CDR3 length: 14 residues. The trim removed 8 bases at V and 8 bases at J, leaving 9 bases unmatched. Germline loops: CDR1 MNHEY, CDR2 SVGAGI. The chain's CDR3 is CASAYGTGKEKLFF. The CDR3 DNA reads TGTGCCAGCGCTTACGGGACAGGGAAAGAAAAACTGTTTTTT.

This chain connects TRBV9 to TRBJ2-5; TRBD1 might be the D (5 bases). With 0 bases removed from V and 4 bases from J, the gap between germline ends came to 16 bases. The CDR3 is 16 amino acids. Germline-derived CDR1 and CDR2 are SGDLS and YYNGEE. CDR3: CASSVATGPSGETQYF. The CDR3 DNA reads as TGTGCCAGCAGCGTAGCTACAGGACCGTCCGGAGAGACCCAGTACTTC.

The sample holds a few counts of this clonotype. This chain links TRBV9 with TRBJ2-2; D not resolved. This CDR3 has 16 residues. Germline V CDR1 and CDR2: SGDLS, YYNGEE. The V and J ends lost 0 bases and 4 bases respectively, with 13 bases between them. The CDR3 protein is CASSVAHPGFTGELFF. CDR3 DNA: TGTGCCAGCAGCGTAGCACACCCAGGTTTCACCGGGGAGCTGTTTTTT.

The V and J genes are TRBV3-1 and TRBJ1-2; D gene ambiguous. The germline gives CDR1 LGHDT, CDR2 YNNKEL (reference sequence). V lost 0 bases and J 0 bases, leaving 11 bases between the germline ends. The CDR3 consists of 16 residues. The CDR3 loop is CASSQDFRSSNYGYTF. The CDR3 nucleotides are TGTGCCAGCAGCCAAGACTTCCGCAGTTCTAACTATGGCTACACCTTC.

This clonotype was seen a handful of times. The CDR3 nucleotides are TGTGCCAGCAGCCTCCGGGGACAGGGACACAATGAGCAGTTCTTC. Protein: CASSLRGQGHNEQFF. The genes are TRBV9 and TRBJ2-1; 9 bases map to TRBD1. The CDR3 is made up of 15 amino acids. In germline, CDR1 is SGDLS, CDR2 YYNGEE. Trimming cost V 4 bases and J 5 bases; bases outside gene matches: 7.

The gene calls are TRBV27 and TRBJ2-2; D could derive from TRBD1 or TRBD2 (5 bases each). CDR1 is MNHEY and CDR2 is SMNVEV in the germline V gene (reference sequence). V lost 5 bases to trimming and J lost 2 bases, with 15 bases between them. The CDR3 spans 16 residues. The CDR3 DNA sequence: TGTGCCAGCAGTACCACTGGGACGGTCAACACCGGGGAGCTGTTTTTT. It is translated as CASSTTGTVNTGELFF.

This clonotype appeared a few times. This chain's CDR3 is CASSEAWTAYEQYF. In nucleotides, the CDR3 is TGTGCCAGCAGTGAAGCGTGGACAGCTTACGAGCAGTACTTC. The rearrangement uses TRBV6-1 and TRBJ2-7; TRBD1 might be the D (6 bases). The ends were cut back, 0 bases at V and 4 bases at J, with 10 bases in the middle. CDR1 is MNHNS and CDR2 is SASEGT in the germline V gene. This CDR3 is 14 amino acids long.

The CDR3 here is CSVGAGGLEAFF. CDR3 bases: TGCAGCGTTGGAGCCGGCGGCTTAGAAGCTTTCTTT. The genes are TRBV29-1 and TRBJ1-1, with D hard to call. The CDR3 has 12 residues. Per germline, CDR1 SQVTM and CDR2 ANQGSEA. V was pared by 4 bases and J by 8 bases, with 14 bases between.

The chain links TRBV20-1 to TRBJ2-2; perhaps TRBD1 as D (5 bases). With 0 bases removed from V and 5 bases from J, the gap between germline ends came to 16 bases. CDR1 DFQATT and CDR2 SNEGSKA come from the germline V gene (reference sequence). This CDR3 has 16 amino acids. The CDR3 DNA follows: TGCAGTGCTAGAGATCAAGGGCAGGGTTCGACCGGGGAGCTGTTTTTT. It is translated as CSARDQGQGSTGELFF.

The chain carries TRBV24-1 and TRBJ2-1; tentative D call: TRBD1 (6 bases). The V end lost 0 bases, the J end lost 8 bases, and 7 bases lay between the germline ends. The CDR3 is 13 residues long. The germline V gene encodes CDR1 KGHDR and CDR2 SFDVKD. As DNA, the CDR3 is TGTGCCACCAGTGATTTGCCAGGGGATGAGCAGTTCTTC. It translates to CATSDLPGDEQFF.

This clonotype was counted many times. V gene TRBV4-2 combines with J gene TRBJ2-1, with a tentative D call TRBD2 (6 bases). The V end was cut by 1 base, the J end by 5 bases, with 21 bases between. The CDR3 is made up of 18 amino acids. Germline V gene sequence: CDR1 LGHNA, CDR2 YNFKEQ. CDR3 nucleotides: TGTGCCAGCAGCCAAGGTCGGCTAGCTCGGGGGTCCAACAATGAGCAGTTCTTC. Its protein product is CASSQGRLARGSNNEQFF.

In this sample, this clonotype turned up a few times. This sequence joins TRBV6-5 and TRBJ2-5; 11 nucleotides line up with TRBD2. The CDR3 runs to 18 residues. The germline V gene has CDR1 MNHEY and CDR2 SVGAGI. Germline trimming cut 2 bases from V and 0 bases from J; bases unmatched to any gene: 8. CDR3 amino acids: CASSYAFRLAGHQETQYF. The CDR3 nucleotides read TGTGCCAGCAGTTACGCTTTTCGACTAGCGGGGCACCAAGAGACCCAGTACTTC.

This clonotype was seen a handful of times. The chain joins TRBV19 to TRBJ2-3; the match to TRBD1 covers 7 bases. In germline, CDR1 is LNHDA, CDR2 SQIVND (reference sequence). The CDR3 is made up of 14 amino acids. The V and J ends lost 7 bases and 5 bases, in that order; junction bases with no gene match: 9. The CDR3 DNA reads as TGTGCCAGTACCCCATCCGGGGACAGAGATACGCAGTATTTT. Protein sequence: CASTPSGDRDTQYF.

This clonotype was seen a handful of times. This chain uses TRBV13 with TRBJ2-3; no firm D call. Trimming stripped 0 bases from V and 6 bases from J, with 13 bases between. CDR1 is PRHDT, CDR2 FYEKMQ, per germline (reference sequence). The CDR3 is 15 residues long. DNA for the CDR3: TGTGCCAGCAGCTTAGGCCTAATTGAGACGGATACGCAGTATTTT. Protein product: CASSLGLIETDTQYF.

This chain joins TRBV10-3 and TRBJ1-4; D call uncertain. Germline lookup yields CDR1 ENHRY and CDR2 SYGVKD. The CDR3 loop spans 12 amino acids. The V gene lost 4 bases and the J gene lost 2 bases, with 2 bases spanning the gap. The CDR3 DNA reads TGTGCCATCAGTGCTACTAATGAAAAACTGTTTTTT. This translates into CAISATNEKLFF.

The DNA for the CDR3 is TGTGCCAGCAGTTACTCGTTCGGTTTAGGGGGCAAGGCTGAAGCTTTCTTT. Residues: CASSYSFGLGGKAEAFF. V and J are TRBV6-5 and TRBJ1-1, with 7 bases fitting TRBD1. The CDR3 sequence is 17 residues long. CDR1 and CDR2 from the germline V gene are MNHEY and SVGAGI. Germline trimming cut 0 bases from V and 6 bases from J; bases unmatched to any gene: 13.

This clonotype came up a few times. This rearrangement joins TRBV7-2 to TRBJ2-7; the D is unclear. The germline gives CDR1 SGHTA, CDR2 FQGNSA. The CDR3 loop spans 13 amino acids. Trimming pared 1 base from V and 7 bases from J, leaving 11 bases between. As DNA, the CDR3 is TGTGCCAGCAGCTTAGACCTCTTCGGGGAGCAGTACTTC. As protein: CASSLDLFGEQYF.

The CDR3 nucleotides are TGTGCCAGCAGTAGGGAGACAGGGGAGGGAGGCAGCAATCAGCCCCAGCATTTT. Translating it yields CASSRETGEGGSNQPQHF. V is TRBV25-1 and J is TRBJ1-5; TRBD1 agrees at 8 bases. Looked up from germline, CDR1 is MGHDK and CDR2 is SYGVNS. The CDR3 length is 18 residues. Unmatched junction bases numbered 13, after V lost 5 bases and J lost 1 base.

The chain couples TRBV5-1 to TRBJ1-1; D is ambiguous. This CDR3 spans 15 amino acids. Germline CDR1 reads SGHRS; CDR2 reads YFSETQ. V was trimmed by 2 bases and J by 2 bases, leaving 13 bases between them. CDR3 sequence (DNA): TGCGCCAGCAGCTTCTCGAGGGCGAGCAACACTGAAGCTTTCTTT. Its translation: CASSFSRASNTEAFF.

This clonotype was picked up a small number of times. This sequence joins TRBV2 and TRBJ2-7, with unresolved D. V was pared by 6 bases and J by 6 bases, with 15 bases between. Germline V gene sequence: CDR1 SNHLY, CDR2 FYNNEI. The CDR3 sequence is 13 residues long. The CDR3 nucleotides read TGTGCCAGCAGAGAGTCGTTCTCTCGCGAGCAGTACGTC. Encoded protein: CASRESFSREQYV.

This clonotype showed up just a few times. The CDR3 nucleotides read TGTGCCAGCACCTTCGACAGGGGTGGCTCCTACGAGCAGTACTTC. This sequence encodes CASTFDRGGSYEQYF. This rearrangement joins TRBV6-1 to TRBJ2-7; TRBD1 matches at 8 bases. After removal of 7 bases from V and 0 bases from J, the junction contained 8 bases not matched to a gene. Per germline, CDR1 MNHNS and CDR2 SASEGT. This CDR3 is 15 amino acids long.

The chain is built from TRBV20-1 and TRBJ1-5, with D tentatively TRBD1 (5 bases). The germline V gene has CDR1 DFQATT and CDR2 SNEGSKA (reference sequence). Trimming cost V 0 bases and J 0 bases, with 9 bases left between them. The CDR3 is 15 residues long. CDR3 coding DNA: TGCAGTGCTAGAGATCAGGGATATAGCAATCAGCCCCAGCATTTT. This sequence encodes CSARDQGYSNQPQHF.

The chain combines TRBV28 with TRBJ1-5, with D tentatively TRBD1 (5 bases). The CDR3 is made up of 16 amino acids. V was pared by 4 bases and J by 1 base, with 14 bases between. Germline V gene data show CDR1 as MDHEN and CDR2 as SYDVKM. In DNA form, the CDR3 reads TGTGCCAGCAGTTGGGGGTTTGAGGGGAGCAATCAGCCCCAGCATTTT. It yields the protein CASSWGFEGSNQPQHF.

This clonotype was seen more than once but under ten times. DNA of the CDR3: TGTGCCAGTAGTGGGGGGCTCAATCAGCCCCAGCATTTT. This sequence encodes CASSGGLNQPQHF. The chain recombines TRBV19 with TRBJ1-5, with D possibly TRBD1 on 6 matching bases. V was cut by 5 bases and J by 3 bases, with 8 bases left in between. The germline gives CDR1 LNHDA, CDR2 SQIVND (reference sequence). The CDR3 consists of 13 residues.

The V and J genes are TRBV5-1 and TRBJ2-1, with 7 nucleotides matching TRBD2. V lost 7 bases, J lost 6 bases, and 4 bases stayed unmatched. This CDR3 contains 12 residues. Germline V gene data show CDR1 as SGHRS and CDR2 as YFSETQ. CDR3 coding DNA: TGCGCCAGCGCATGGGGGGGCAATGAGCAGTTCTTC. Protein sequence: CASAWGGNEQFF.